This paragraph reports one T cell receptor beta chain. The data belong to a study of blood T cell repertoires in COVID-19. Trimming left V 11 bases short and J 7 bases short, with 14 bases between. The CDR3 consists of 11 residues. CDR1 and CDR2 from the germline V gene are MDHEN and SYDVKM. The method was immunoSEQ multiplex PCR; TCRdb's version includes in-frame clones alone and lacks a portion of them. Among tens of thousands of clones listed, about 84% were seen once. The chain recombines TRBV28 with TRBJ1-2; the D gene is possibly TRBD1 (5 bases). This TCR was recovered from a man aged 65-85 years with COVID-19, enrolled during active disease. Sequencing input: peripheral blood. CDR3 nucleotides: TGTGCCGGCGGGGCGTCTGTTGGCTACACCTTC. Protein: CAGGASVGYTF.